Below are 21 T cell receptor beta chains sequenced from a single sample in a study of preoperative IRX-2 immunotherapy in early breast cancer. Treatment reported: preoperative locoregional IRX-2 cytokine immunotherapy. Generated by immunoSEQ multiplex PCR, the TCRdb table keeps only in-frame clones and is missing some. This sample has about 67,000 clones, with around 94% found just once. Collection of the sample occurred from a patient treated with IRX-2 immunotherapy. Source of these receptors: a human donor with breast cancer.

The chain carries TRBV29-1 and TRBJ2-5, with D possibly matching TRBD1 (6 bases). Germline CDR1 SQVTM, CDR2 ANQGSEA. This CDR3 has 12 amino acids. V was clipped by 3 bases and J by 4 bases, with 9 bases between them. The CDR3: CSVDRGIETQYF. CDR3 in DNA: TGCAGCGTTGACAGGGGAATAGAGACCCAGTACTTC.

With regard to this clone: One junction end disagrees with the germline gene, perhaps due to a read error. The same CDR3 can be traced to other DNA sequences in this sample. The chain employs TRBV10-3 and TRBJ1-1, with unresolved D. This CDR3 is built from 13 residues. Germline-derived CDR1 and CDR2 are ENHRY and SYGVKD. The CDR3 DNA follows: TGCGCCATCAGTGAGTCTTTTCAGGCAGAAGCTTTCTTT. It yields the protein CAISESFQAEAFF.

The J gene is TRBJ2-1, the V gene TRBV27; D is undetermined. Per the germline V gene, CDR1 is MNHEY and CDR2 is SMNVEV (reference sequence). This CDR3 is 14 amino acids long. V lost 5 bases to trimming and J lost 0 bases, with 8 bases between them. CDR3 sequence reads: CASSVQSSYNEQFF. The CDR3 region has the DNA TGTGCCAGCAGTGTACAGAGCTCCTACAATGAGCAGTTCTTC.

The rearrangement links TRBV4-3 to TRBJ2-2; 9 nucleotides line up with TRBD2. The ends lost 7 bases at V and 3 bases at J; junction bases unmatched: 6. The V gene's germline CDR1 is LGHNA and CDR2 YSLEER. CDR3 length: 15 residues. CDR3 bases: TGCGCCAGCAAATGGGTAGCGGGAGACACCGGGGAGCTGTTTTTT. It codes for CASKWVAGDTGELFF.

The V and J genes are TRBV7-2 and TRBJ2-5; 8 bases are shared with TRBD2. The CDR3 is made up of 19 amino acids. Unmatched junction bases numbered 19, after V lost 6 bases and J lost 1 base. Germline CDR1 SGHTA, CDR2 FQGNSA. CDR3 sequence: CASRGRGGRGAPLQETQYF. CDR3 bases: TGTGCCAGCAGGGGGCGGGGCGGGCGGGGGGCGCCCCTCCAAGAGACCCAGTACTTC. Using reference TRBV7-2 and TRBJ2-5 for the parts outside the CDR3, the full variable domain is GAGVSQSPSNKVTEKGKDVELRCDPISGHTALYWYRQSLGQGLEFLIYFQGNSAPDKSGLPSDRFSAERTGGSVSTLTIQRTQQEDSAVYLCASRGRGGRGAPLQETQYFGPGTRLLVL.

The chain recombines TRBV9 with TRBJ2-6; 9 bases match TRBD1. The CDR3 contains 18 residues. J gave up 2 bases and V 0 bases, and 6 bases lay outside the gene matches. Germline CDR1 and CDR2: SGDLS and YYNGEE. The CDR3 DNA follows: TGTGCCAGCAGCGTAGGGGACAGGGTTCTTACTGGGGCCAACGTCCTGACTTTC. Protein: CASSVGDRVLTGANVLTF.

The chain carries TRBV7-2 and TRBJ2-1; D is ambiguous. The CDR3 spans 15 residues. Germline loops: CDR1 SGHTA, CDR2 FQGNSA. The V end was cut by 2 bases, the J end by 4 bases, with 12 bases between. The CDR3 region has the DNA TGTGCCAGCAGCTTAATGGCGATTGCATACAATGAGCAGTTCTTC. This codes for CASSLMAIAYNEQFF.

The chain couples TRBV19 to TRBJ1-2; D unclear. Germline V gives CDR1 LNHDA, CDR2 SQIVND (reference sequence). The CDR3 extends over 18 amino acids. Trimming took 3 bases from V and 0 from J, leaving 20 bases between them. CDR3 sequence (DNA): TGTGCCAGTAGTATCCGTGGCGCCGGGGTTAGGTCTAACTATGGCTACACCTTC. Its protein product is CASSIRGAGVRSNYGYTF.

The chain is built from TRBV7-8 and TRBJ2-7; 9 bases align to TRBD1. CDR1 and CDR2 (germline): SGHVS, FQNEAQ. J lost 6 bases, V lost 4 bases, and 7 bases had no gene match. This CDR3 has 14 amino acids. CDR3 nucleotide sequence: TGTGCCAGCAGCTCATGGACAGGGGATATCGAGCAGTACTTC. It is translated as CASSSWTGDIEQYF.

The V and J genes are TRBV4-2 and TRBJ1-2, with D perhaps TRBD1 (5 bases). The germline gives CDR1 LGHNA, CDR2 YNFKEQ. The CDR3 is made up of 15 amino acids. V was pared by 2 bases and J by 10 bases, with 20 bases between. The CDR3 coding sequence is TGTGCCAGCAGCCAATGGGGCCTCGGGGATCGGAACTACACCTTC. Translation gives CASSQWGLGDRNYTF.

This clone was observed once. The CDR3 sequence: CASSEGSLAGGTGELFF. For the CDR3, the DNA is TGTGCCAGCAGTGAAGGATCACTAGCGGGGGGGACCGGGGAGCTGTTTTTT. The chain couples TRBV6-1 to TRBJ2-2; 13 bases fit TRBD2. In germline, CDR1 is MNHNS, CDR2 SASEGT. This CDR3 region has 17 residues. The trim removed 1 base at V and 5 bases at J, leaving 4 bases unmatched.

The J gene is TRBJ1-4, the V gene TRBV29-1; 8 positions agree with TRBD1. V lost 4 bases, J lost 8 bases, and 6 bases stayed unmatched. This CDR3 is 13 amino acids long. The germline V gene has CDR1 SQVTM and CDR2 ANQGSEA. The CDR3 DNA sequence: TGCAGCGTTGTAGGACAGGGAGGCGAAAAACTGTTTTTT. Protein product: CSVVGQGGEKLFF.

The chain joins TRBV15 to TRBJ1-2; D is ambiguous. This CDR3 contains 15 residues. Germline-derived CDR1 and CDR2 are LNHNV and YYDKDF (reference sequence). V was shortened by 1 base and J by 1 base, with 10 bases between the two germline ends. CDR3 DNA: TGTGCCACCAGCAGAGCGCAGCGGATTAACTATGGCTACACCTTC. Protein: CATSRAQRINYGYTF.

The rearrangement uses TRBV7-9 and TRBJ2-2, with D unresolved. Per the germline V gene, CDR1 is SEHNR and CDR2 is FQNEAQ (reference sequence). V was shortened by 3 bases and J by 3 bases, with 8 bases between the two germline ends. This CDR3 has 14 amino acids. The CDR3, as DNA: TGTGCCAGCAGCTTTATAGGGTACACCGGGGAGCTGTTTTTT. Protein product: CASSFIGYTGELFF.

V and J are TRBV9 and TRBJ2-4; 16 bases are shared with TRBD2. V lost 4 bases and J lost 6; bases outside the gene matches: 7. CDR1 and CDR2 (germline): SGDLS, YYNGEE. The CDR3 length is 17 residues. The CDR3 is CASSSGLAGGPTNIQYF. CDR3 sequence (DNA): TGTGCCAGCAGCTCGGGACTAGCGGGGGGGCCTACAAACATTCAGTACTTC.

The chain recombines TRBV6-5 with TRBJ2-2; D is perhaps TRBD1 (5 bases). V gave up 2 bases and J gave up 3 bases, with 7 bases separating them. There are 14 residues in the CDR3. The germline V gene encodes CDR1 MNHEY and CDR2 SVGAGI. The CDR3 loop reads CASSYRGDTGELFF. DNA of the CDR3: TGTGCCAGCAGTTACAGGGGCGACACCGGGGAGCTGTTTTTT.

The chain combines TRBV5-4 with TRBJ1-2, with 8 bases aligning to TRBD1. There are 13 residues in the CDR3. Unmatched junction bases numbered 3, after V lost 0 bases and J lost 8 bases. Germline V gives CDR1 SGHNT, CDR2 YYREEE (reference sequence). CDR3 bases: TGTGCCAGCAGCTTGGAGCCAGGGGGCGGCTACACCTTC. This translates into CASSLEPGGGYTF.

For the CDR3, the DNA is TGTGCCAGCAGTTTACTAGCGGGAGACGCAGATACGCAGTATTTT. Protein: CASSLLAGDADTQYF. The chain combines TRBV28 with TRBJ2-3; 10 bases match TRBD2. Germline CDR1 is MDHEN and CDR2 is SYDVKM. Trimming removed 2 bases from V and 4 bases from J; junction bases left unmatched: 3. The CDR3 extends over 15 amino acids.

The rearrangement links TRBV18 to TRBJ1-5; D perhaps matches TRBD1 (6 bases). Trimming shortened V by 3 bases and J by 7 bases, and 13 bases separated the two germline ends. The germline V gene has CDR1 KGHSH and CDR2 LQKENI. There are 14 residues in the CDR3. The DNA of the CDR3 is TGTGCCAGCTCACCGGACTCAGGGGACCAGCCCCAGCATTTT. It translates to CASSPDSGDQPQHF.

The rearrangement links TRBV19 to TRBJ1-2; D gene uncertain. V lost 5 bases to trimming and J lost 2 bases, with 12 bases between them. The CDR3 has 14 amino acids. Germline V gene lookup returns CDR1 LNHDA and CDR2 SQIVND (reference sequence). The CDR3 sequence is CASSASDWNYGYTF. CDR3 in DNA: TGTGCCAGTAGTGCCTCGGACTGGAACTATGGCTACACCTTC. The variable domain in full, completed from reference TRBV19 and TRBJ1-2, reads DGGITQSPKYLFRKEGQNVTLSCEQNLNHDAMYWYRQDPGQGLRLIYYSQIVNDFQKGDIAEGYSVSREKKESFPLTVTSAQKNPTAFYLCASSASDWNYGYTFGSGTRLTVV.

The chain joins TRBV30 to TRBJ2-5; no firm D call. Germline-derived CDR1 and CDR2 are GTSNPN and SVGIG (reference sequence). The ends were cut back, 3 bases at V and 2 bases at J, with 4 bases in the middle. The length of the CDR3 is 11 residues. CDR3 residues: CAWSRQETQYF. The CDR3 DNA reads TGTGCCTGGAGCCGACAAGAGACCCAGTACTTC.